These 21 T cell receptor beta chains share one sample of origin, sequenced in a study of tumor and adjacent non-tumor tissue in lung cancer. RNA was extracted from bulk tissue without any cell sorting. Three rounds of nested PCR, following a modified ARM-PCR protocol, produced the TCRbeta library. TCRdb passed the multiplex PCR reads through MiXCR, listing each CDR3 protein once. The sample lists tens of thousands of distinct CDR3 sequences; 55% to 75% were seen once. Sample: lung tumor tissue. The receptor set was obtained from a middle-aged woman with non-small cell lung cancer.

The CDR3: CSVIKGPGFNERYF. In DNA, the CDR3 is TGCAGCGTTATTAAGGGACCAGGATTTAACGAGCGTTACTTC. The chain recombines TRBV29-1 with TRBJ2-7; D is possibly TRBD1 or TRBD2 (5 bases each). The ends were cut back, 5 bases at V and 13 bases at J, with 27 bases in the middle. The CDR3 has 14 residues. Germline-derived CDR1 and CDR2 are SQVTM and ANQGSEA.

This clonotype came up a few times. The V gene is TRBV11-2, the J gene TRBJ2-3; D gene ambiguous. CDR1 and CDR2 (germline): SGHAT, FQNNGV. CDR3 length equals 17 residues. The CDR3 DNA reads as TGTGTCAGTAGCCTGAGCGTGGCGCGAGGTGGCACAGATACGCAGTATTTT. The encoded protein is CVSSLSVARGGTDTQYF.

Turning to this clonotype: This clone may be a read error of a much larger clone one base away. The rearrangement links TRBV28 to TRBJ1-2; 7 nucleotides agree with TRBD1. The J segment lost 8 bases and the V segment lost 7 bases, leaving 19 bases of the junction unmatched. There are 16 residues in the CDR3. Germline V gene lookup returns CDR1 MDHEN and CDR2 SYDVKM. The DNA for the CDR3 is TGTGCCAGCACCTTATCGCACAGGGGACCCACGAAGGGCTACACCTTC. Its translation: CASTLSHRGPTKGYTF.

In regard to this clonotype: The junction differs from germline at one of its ends, possibly a read error. V and J are TRBV11-2 and TRBJ2-5; 8 bases map to TRBD2. The CDR3 loop spans 16 amino acids. CDR1 and CDR2 (germline): SGHAT, FQNNGV. The CDR3 nucleotides read TGTGCCAGTAGCTCCCCGGGCGGGGGGATACAAGAGATCCAGTACTTC. Translation: CASSSPGGGIQEIQYF.

V and J are TRBV6-7 and TRBJ1-6, with 7 bases identical to TRBD1. TRBV6-7 is sorted into the ORF group, with uncertain function. The CDR3 has 16 amino acids. The J segment lost 9 bases and the V segment lost 4 bases, leaving 12 bases of the junction unmatched. The DNA for the CDR3 is TGTGCCAGCAGTTGCCTCGACAGGGTAGGAAGTTCACCCCTCCACTTT. Translation: CASSCLDRVGSSPLHF.

Regarding this clonotype: Since a much larger clone is just one base distant, this may be a read error. The chain combines TRBV12-5 with TRBJ2-5, with D tentatively TRBD2 (5 bases). The CDR3 consists of 15 residues. V lost 4 bases and J lost 1, with 13 bases in between. Germline V gene lookup returns CDR1 LGHNT and CDR2 FRNRAP. CDR3 in amino acids: CASGSVPAGQETQYF. In DNA, the CDR3 is TGTGCTAGTGGTTCGGTACCCGCGGGCCAAGAGACCCAGTACTTC.

In regard to this clonotype: As the CDR3 is not closed by the conserved phenylalanine or tryptophan, this likely results from a read error. The DNA is left out, because the CDR3 cannot be placed on it with certainty; the CDR3 is given as TCRdb lists it. The V and J genes are TRBV5-4 and TRBJ2-7. The CDR3 has 12 amino acids, counting both end residues. Germline CDR1 SGHNT, CDR2 YYREEE (reference sequence). The CDR3 spells CASSSGPHDQYY.

This clonotype was recorded a few times. This may be a read error: a much more frequent sequence differs by one nucleotide. V usage is TRBV6-6 and J usage is TRBJ2-1, with 9 bases identical to TRBD2. CDR3 length: 13 amino acids. V shed 6 bases and J 10 bases; nucleotides not matched to a gene: 7. CDR1 is MNHNY, CDR2 SVGAGI, per germline (reference sequence). The CDR3 nucleotides read TGTGCCAGCAGGTTTAGCGGGGGCCTAGAGCAGTTCTTC. Translated, it gives CASRFSGGLEQFF.

The genes are TRBV11-3 and TRBJ2-1; D might be TRBD2 (5 bases). CDR1 is SGHNT, CDR2 YENEEA, per germline. The CDR3 is 16 residues long. Deletions cut 5 bases from V and 16 bases from J, with 30 bases between. CDR3 loop: CASSPPTGSSHNEYFF. The CDR3 nucleotides read TGTGCCAGCAGCCCCCCCACGGGGAGCTCCCACAATGAATACTTCTTC.

About this clonotype: The junction and the germline gene differ at one end; a read error may be behind it. The V gene is TRBV11-2, the J gene TRBJ1-5; tentative D call: TRBD1 (5 bases). Germline values: CDR1 SGHAT, CDR2 FQNNGV. The CDR3 consists of 16 residues. The CDR3 DNA reads TGTGCCAGCAGCCATAGGGGCCAGGATAGCAATCGGCCCCAGCATTTT. Encoded protein: CASSHRGQDSNRPQHF.

On this clonotype itself: The final CDR3 position lacks the conserved phenylalanine or tryptophan, pointing to a likely read error. The chain employs TRBV11-3 and TRBJ2-1; TRBD2 aligns across 11 bases. The CDR3 contains 16 residues. Germline values: CDR1 SGHNT, CDR2 YENEEA. CDR3 loop: CACSDPGLAANNEQFY. CDR3 DNA: TGTGCCTGCAGTGATCCGGGACTAGCGGCCAACAATGAGCAGTTCTAC.

The chain combines TRBV5-4 with TRBJ2-1, with TRBD2 as a possible D gene (6 bases). The CDR3 extends over 16 amino acids. The germline V gene encodes CDR1 SGHNT and CDR2 YYREEE (reference sequence). The chain's CDR3 is CVGSPRALLGGGEQFF. In DNA, the CDR3 is TGTGTCGGCAGCCCCCGCGCTTTACTTGGGGGAGGTGAGCAGTTCTTC.

As regards this clonotype: One end of the junction does not line up with germline, which may come from a read error. This sequence joins TRBV28 and TRBJ1-2; 9 nucleotides match TRBD1. Germline CDR1 MDHEN, CDR2 SYDVKM. The CDR3 is 16 amino acids. The DNA of the CDR3 is TGTTCCAGCAGTTCTCAAGACAGGGGGTTTCTCTATGGCTACACCTTC. It specifies CSSSSQDRGFLYGYTF.

The chain links TRBV6-1 to TRBJ2-1, with 11 bases aligning to TRBD2. The CDR3 is made up of 15 amino acids. Germline CDR1 reads MNHNS; CDR2 reads SASEGT. Unmatched junction bases numbered 6, after V lost 6 bases and J lost 5 bases. CDR3 coding DNA: TGTGCCAGCAGACCACTAGCGGGAGTGGACAATGAGCAGTTCTTC. This codes for CASRPLAGVDNEQFF.

With regard to this clonotype: One base away lies a much larger clone, so this may be a sequencing read error. The J gene is TRBJ2-7, the V gene TRBV20-1; D remains ambiguous. Germline CDR1 and CDR2: DFQATT and SNEGSKA (reference sequence). V lost 3 bases and J lost 5, with 14 bases in between. This CDR3 contains 13 residues. The CDR3 reads CSASRVGFDEQYF. The DNA for the CDR3 is TGCAGTGCTAGCCGGGTTGGATTCGACGAGCAGTACTTC.

This clonotype occurred a few times. Being one base from a much bigger clone, this may be a read error. The rearrangement uses TRBV5-5 and TRBJ2-5; 7 positions agree with TRBD1. Germline loops: CDR1 SGHKS, CDR2 YYEKEE (reference sequence). The CDR3 sequence is 14 residues long. The CDR3 spells CASSSPGTAETRYF. The CDR3, as DNA: TGTGCCAGCAGCTCCCCCGGGACAGCAGAGACCCGGTACTTC. Based on the CDR3 plus reference TRBV5-5 and TRBJ2-5, the full variable domain is DAGVTQSPTHLIKTRGQQVTLRCSPISGHKSVSWYQQVLGQGPQFIFQYYEKEERGRGNFPDRFSARQFPNYSSELNVNALLLGDSALYLCASSSPGTAETRYFGPGTRLLVL.

Worth noting for this clonotype: It may be a read error: a sequence one base away is much more abundant. The chain joins TRBV7-8 to TRBJ2-1; D perhaps matches TRBD2 (6 bases). This CDR3 contains 13 residues. Germline assignment: CDR1 SGHVS and CDR2 FQNEAQ. CDR3 amino acids: CASTGDPANEQIF. The CDR3, as DNA: TGTGCCAGCACGGGAGACCCCGCCAATGAGCAGATCTTC.

This clonotype appeared a single time. The junction departs from the called germline gene at one end, perhaps through a read error. V gene TRBV29-1 combines with J gene TRBJ2-6, with D perhaps TRBD1 (5 bases). Germline values: CDR1 SQVTM, CDR2 ANQGSEA. The CDR3 totals 15 residues. The CDR3 nucleotides are TGCAGCGTTGAATCGGTGGGCTCTGGGGCCAACCTCCTGACTTTC. This codes for CSVESVGSGANLLTF.

The chain uses TRBV5-1 and TRBJ2-6, with 9 bases identical to TRBD1. The CDR3 is 19 amino acids. CDR1 is SGHRS and CDR2 is YFSETQ in the germline V gene. The CDR3 loop is CTSIEGTGIFVTGANVLTF. The CDR3 region has the DNA TGCACTAGCATAGAGGGGACAGGGATTTTTGTAACTGGGGCCAACGTCCTGACTTTC.

Comment on this clonotype: This CDR3 fails to terminate in the conserved phenylalanine or tryptophan, so it likely reflects a read error. This chain uses TRBV4-2 with TRBJ2-7; possible D gene TRBD2, 6 bases. CDR3 length: 15 amino acids. The germline V gene encodes CDR1 LGHNA and CDR2 YNFKEQ. The CDR3 sequence: CASLPTPDYSYKQYL. In DNA form, the CDR3 reads TGTGCCAGCCTCCCCACTCCGGACTACTCCTACAAGCAGTACTTA.

As for this clonotype: At one end, the junction sequence differs from germline, possibly due to a read error. V is TRBV12-3 or TRBV12-4 and J is TRBJ1-5; maybe TRBD1 (6 bases). This CDR3 has 15 residues. The chain's CDR3 is CASSSDRINNQSQHF. CDR3 nucleotides: TGTGCCAGCAGTTCCGACAGGATTAACAATCAGTCCCAGCATTTT.